Included here is one T cell receptor (beta chain) sequence, with context. Its target is not known. A sample-barcoded 5' primer and a J-beta primer mix were used in a second PCR of about 6 to 11 cycles. TCRdb re-derived calls from the 5' RACE reads in MiXCR, one entry per CDR3 protein. The data contain roughly 410,000 distinct CDR3 sequences, 50% to 60% of them singletons. The data belong to a study of blood T cells in healthy people across ages. At the level of the study: Researchers report that template switching captured about one barcoded beta molecule per two T cells.

In germline, CDR1 is MNHEY, CDR2 SVGEGT. The CDR3 extends over 12 amino acids. V shed 10 bases and J 1 base; nucleotides not matched to a gene: 4. Study-level findings and limits: TCR beta diversity, measured per million T cells, fell in a roughly linear way with age.

The TCR comes from a man in his 60s in good health. The J gene is TRBJ2-7, the V gene TRBV6-2 or TRBV6-3; 7 nucleotides line up with TRBD1. The material sequenced was blood. CDR3 DNA: TGTGCCACTGGACAGGCTTCCTACGAGCAGTACTTC. It specifies CATGQASYEQYF.